These T cell receptor beta chains were read from a single sample in a study of control samples from healthy donors and cancer patients. Profiled with immunoSEQ multiplex PCR; TCRdb holds only in-frame clones, not every one. The sample has over 30,000 clones, about 88% seen once. The sequenced sample consisted of PBMCs. The source is a woman in her forties with lung cancer. CDR3s include the opening cysteine and the closing phenylalanine or tryptophan. A D gene is named only where the DNA matches it firmly. Some rows have no size entry. The others give once, few or many, or a class for an expanded clone.

v_gene	abundance	j_gene	d_gene	CDR3nt	CDR3aa
TRBV2	few	TRBJ1-5	-	TGTGCCAGCAGCTCGAACAGCCAACATCAGCCCCAGCATTTT	CASSSNSQHQPQHF
TRBV11-3	-	TRBJ2-1	TRBD2	TGTGCCAGCAGCGAGGGGTTGGCTAGCGGGGGGGTCTTCGATGAGCAGTTCTTC	CASSEGLASGGVFDEQFF
TRBV7-9	-	TRBJ2-7	-	TGTGCCAGCAGCTTAATCCCCCTCGGGGCAGTAGCCACTCAGTACTTC	CASSLIPLGAVATQYF
TRBV14	few	TRBJ1-2	-	TGTGCCAGCAGCCAAGATTTAGTAGTCCATGGCTACACCTTC	CASSQDLVVHGYTF
TRBV15	-	TRBJ1-2	-	TGTGCCACCAGCAGAGATTGGGGGGTACAAAATGGCTACACCTTC	CATSRDWGVQNGYTF
TRBV2	-	TRBJ1-4	TRBD1	TGTGCCAGCAGTTCCGGGACAGAGGGGGAAAAACTGTTTTTT	CASSSGTEGEKLFF
TRBV7-9	-	TRBJ1-4	TRBD1	TGTGCCAGCACCAAAAAGGGGGCGGAGAATGAAAAACTGTTTTTT	CASTKKGAENEKLFF
TRBV2	-	TRBJ1-2	-	TGTGCCAGCACCGGCTACACCTTC	CASTGYTF
TRBV7-9	-	TRBJ2-2	-	TGTGCCAGCAGCTTACTAGGGGCCGCCGGGGAGCTGTTTTTT	CASSLLGAAGELFF
TRBV7-2	-	TRBJ1-4	-	TGTGCCAGCAGAAGGGGCAGACCAACTGAAAAACTGTTTTTT	CASRRGRPTEKLFF
TRBV11-3	-	TRBJ2-5	TRBD2	TGTGCCAGCAGCTTAGCCGGGGGGTCTCAAGAGACCCAGTACTTC	CASSLAGGSQETQYF
TRBV5-6	-	TRBJ2-7	-	TGTGCCAGCAGCTTGGTCGACGCCTACGAGCAGTACTTC	CASSLVDAYEQYF
TRBV29-1	-	TRBJ2-6	TRBD2	TGCAGCATCCTGGGCGAGGAGGGAGGGTCTGGGGCCAACGTCCTGACTTTC	CSILGEEGGSGANVLTF
TRBV20-1	-	TRBJ1-1	-	TGCAGTGTACAGGTGAACACTGAAGCTTTCTTT	CSVQVNTEAFF
TRBV7-9	-	TRBJ1-4	TRBD1	TGTGCCAGCAGTCCAAGACAGGGTTTCGACGAAAAACTGTTTTTT	CASSPRQGFDEKLFF
TRBV6-5	-	TRBJ1-3	TRBD1	TGTGCCAGCGCCCCCAGGACAGGGGAGCCCATATATTTT	CASAPRTGEPIYF
TRBV15	-	TRBJ1-5	-	TGTGCCACCAGCAGAGATAACGCGGGGACCGGCGATCAGCCCCAGCATTTT	CATSRDNAGTGDQPQHF
TRBV7-2	-	TRBJ1-1	-	TGTGCCAGCAGCGTTACCCTAGGGAACACTGAAGCTTTCTTT	CASSVTLGNTEAFF
TRBV16	-	TRBJ1-1	TRBD1	TGTGCCAGCAGCCACGCGACAGGGGATGAAGCTTTCTTT	CASSHATGDEAFF
TRBV6-5	-	TRBJ2-5	-	TGTGCCAGCAGCCGGGGCCTCTGGGAGAAGACCCAGTACTTC	CASSRGLWEKTQYF
TRBV15	-	TRBJ2-2	-	TGTGCCACCAGCAGACAACTAGGTTCCGGCGGGGAGCTGTTTTTT	CATSRQLGSGGELFF
TRBV5-3	-	TRBJ1-1	-	TGTGCCAGAAGCCAACAGGAGAGAGCTTTCTTT	CARSQQERAFF
TRBV7-2	-	TRBJ2-7	TRBD2	TGTGCCAGCAGTTTGGGGGGAGGGGCCGACCTCTACGAGCAGTACTTC	CASSLGGGADLYEQYF
TRBV11-2	-	TRBJ2-5	TRBD2	TGTGCCAGCACCCCCCTAGCGGGGGCCCAAGAGACCCAGTACTTC	CASTPLAGAQETQYF
TRBV7-3	-	TRBJ1-6	-	TGTGCCAGCAGCTTAAGGGCAGGGCATTCACCCCTCCACTTT	CASSLRAGHSPLHF
TRBV7-9	-	TRBJ2-7	-	TGTGCCAGCAGCACAGAGGTGGGCAGGGCTGGCGAGCAGTACTTC	CASSTEVGRAGEQYF
TRBV7-8	once	TRBJ2-7	TRBD2	TGTGCCAGCAGCCAAACTAGCGGGGCCTCCTACGAGCAGTACTTC	CASSQTSGASYEQYF
TRBV4-1	-	TRBJ2-4	-	TGCGCCAGCAGCCAATCCCCGCCGTTTTCTCTAGCCAAAAACATTCAGTACTTC	CASSQSPPFSLAKNIQYF
TRBV19	-	TRBJ1-5	-	TGTGCCAGTAGGACGGACAGCGCTCTTTATAGCAATCAGCCCCAGCATTTT	CASRTDSALYSNQPQHF
TRBV5-6	once	TRBJ1-2	-	TGTGCCAGCAGCCCAGGCCCCTGGGATGGCTACACCTTC	CASSPGPWDGYTF
TRBV30	-	TRBJ2-7	TRBD1	TGTGCCATGGCGTTTGCGTGGGGGACAGGGTCCTACGAGCAGTACTTC	CAMAFAWGTGSYEQYF
TRBV7-6	once	TRBJ1-3	-	TGTGCCAGCAGCTTAGCGCCAGCGAGCCCCTCTGGAAACACCATATATTTT	CASSLAPASPSGNTIYF
TRBV30	-	TRBJ1-2	-	TGTGCCTGGAGGGACCTTTCCCGGGGGGGGGCCTATGGCTACACCTTC	CAWRDLSRGGAYGYTF
TRBV10-3	-	TRBJ1-2	-	TGTGCCATCAGTGAGTCGACACTTAACTATGGCTACACCTTC	CAISESTLNYGYTF
TRBV6-2/TRBV6-3	-	TRBJ1-2	-	TGTGCCAGCAGTTATCATGACGGAGCAGCGTCCTATGGCTACACCTTC	CASSYHDGAASYGYTF
TRBV18	-	TRBJ2-7	-	TGTGCCAGCTCACCCTACGGGGACGAGCAGTACTTC	CASSPYGDEQYF
TRBV18	-	TRBJ1-1	-	TGTGCCAGCTCACCGAAGGCAACCACTGAAGCTTTCTTT	CASSPKATTEAFF
TRBV7-9	-	TRBJ2-1	TRBD2	TGTGCCAGCAGCCCACGAGGCGCTAGCGGGGGCTACAATGAGCAGTTCTTC	CASSPRGASGGYNEQFF
TRBV28	-	TRBJ1-6	-	TGTGCCAGCTTCTCGGAACGGAGATTAAGCTCCTATAATTCACCCCTCCACTTT	CASFSERRLSSYNSPLHF
TRBV19	few	TRBJ2-5	-	TGTGCCAGTAGTGGTACTGAGACCCAGTACTTC	CASSGTETQYF
TRBV19	-	TRBJ2-2	-	TGTGCCAGTAGGCCCCGGGGGAACACCGGGGAGCTGTTTTTT	CASRPRGNTGELFF
TRBV4-3	-	TRBJ1-1	TRBD1	TGCGCCAGCAGCCGATCAACAGGGGGCCTATTGTTCACTGAAGCTTTCTTT	CASSRSTGGLLFTEAFF
TRBV9	-	TRBJ2-1	TRBD2	TGTGCCAGCAGCGTAGGGGCTAGCGGTCCACCCTACAATGAGCAGTTCTTC	CASSVGASGPPYNEQFF
TRBV6-5	-	TRBJ1-6	TRBD1	TGTGCCAGCTGGGGACAGCGGCATTCACCCCTCCACTTT	CASWGQRHSPLHF
TRBV9	-	TRBJ1-1	-	TGTGCCAGCAGCGTAGGAGGAGTTGGGACTGAAGCTTTCTTT	CASSVGGVGTEAFF
TRBV4-2	-	TRBJ2-1	-	TGTGCCAGCAGCCAAGATAAGCGACGGGGTGAGCAGTTCTTC	CASSQDKRRGEQFF
TRBV18	-	TRBJ1-2	-	TGTGCCAGCTCACCGAGGGCAGACCCTAACTATGGCTACACCTTC	CASSPRADPNYGYTF
TRBV2	-	TRBJ2-1	-	TGTGCCAGCAGTGACTCTTTCGATGAGCAGTTCTTC	CASSDSFDEQFF
TRBV28	few	TRBJ1-5	-	TGTGCCAGCAGAGACCACGGTGGAATTCTAAGCAATCAGCCCCAGCATTTT	CASRDHGGILSNQPQHF